A single sample is the source of the 2 T cell receptor beta chains below, sequenced in a study of response to subunit inactivated influenza vaccine (dated by TCRdb to the late 2010s). The library was made by RT-PCR. TCRdb lists the instrument as Illumina HiSeq 2500. TCRdb reran the public reads through fastp at Q25 and MiXCR, keeping productive beta chains. Each entry is one CDR3 protein sequence, shown with its most common DNA and genes. This sample is represented by about 570,000 distinct CDR3 sequences; about 10% of them were singletons. The top ten clones comprise 8% to 13% of the sample. The same specimen was also included in a second study, on T cells expressing NK-cell markers. As that second study puts it: TCR beta cDNA libraries were prepared using 5'RACE template switching, which introduced a universal primer site and unique molecular identifiers.

The sequences come from PBMCs from blood, collected on the day of vaccination. The source is a man in his fifties who received an inactivated influenza vaccine. Donor details come from another sample of the same person, matched by shared clones.

This clonotype has a count of ten or more. This sequence joins TRBV24-1 and TRBJ2-5; D may be TRBD2 (5 bases). Germline V gene data show CDR1 as KGHDR and CDR2 as SFDVKD. CDR3 size: 14 residues. With 3 bases removed from V and 2 bases from J, the gap between germline ends came to 9 bases. CDR3 DNA sequence: TGTGCCACCAGTGATCGGGATGCTCAAGAGACCCAGTACTTC. Encoded protein: CATSDRDAQETQYF.

This chain links TRBV4-3 with TRBJ2-3; weak D call: TRBD1 (5 bases). This CDR3 has 15 residues. V gave up 0 bases and J gave up 5 bases, with 12 bases separating them. Germline V gene lookup returns CDR1 LGHNA and CDR2 YSLEER. Written as DNA, the CDR3 is TGCGCCAGCAGCCAAGATGGGGCCCGAAAAGATACGCAGTATTTT. It codes for CASSQDGARKDTQYF.